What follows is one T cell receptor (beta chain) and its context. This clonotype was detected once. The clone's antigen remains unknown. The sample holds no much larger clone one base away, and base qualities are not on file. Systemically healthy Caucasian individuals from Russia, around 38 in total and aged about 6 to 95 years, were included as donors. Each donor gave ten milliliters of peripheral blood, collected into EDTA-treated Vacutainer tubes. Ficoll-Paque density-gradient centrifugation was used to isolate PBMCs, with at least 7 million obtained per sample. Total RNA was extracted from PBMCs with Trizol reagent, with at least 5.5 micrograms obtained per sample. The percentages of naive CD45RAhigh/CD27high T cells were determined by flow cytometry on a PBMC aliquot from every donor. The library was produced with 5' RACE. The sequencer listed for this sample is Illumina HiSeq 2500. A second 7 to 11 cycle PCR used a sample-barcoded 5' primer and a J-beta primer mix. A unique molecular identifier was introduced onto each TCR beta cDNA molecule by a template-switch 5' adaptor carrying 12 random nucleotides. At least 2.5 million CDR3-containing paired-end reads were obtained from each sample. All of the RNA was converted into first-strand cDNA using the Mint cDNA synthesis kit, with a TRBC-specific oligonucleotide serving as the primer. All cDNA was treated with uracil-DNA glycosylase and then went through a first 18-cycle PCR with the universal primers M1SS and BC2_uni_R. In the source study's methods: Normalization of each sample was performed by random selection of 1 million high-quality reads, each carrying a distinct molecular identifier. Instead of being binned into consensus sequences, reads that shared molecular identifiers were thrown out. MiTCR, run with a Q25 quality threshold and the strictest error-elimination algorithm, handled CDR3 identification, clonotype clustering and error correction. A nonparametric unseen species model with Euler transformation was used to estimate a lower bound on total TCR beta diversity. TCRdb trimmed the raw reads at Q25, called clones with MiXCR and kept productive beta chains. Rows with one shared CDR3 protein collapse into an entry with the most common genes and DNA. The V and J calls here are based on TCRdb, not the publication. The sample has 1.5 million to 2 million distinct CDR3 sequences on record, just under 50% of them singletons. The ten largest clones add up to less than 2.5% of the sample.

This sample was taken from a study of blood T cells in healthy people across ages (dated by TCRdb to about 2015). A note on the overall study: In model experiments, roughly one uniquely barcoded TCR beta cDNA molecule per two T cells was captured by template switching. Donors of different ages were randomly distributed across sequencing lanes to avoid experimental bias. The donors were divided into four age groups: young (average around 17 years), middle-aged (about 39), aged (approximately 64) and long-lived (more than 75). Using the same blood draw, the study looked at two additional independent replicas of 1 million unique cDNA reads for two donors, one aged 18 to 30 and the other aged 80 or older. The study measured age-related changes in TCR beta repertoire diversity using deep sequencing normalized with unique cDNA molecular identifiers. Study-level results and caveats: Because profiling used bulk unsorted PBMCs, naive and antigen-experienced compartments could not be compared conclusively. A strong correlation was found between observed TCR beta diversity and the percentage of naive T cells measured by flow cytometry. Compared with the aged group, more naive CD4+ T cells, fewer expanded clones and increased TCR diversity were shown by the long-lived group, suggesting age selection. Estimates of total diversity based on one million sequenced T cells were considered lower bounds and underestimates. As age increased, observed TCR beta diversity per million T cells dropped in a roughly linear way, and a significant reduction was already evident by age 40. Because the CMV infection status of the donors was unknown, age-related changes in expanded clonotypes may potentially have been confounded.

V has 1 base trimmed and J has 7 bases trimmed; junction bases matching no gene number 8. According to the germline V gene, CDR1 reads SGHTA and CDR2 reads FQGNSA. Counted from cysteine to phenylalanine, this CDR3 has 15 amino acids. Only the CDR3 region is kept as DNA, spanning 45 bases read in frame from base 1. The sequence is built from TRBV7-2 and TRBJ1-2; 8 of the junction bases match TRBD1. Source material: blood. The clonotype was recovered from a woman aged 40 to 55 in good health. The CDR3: CASSLDRGMIFGYTF. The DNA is TGTGCCAGCAGCTTAGACAGGGGGATGATATTTGGCTACACCTTC.